This TCR beta chain was profiled in a study of beta chain features in type 1 diabetes. Whole-study context: Patients looked much like healthy donors when it came to age, gender and cell yields. Across all samples, roughly 99 million sorted cells were examined.

CD45RO/CCR7/CD25/CD127/CD95/CD27 separated CD4+ naive, central memory, regulatory and stem cell-like memory cells by sorting. The table lists this clone with a few counts. Of the isolated RNA, all was reverse transcribed, and so the sequenced material was expressed TCRB transcripts. Data came from immunoSEQ multiplex PCR; TCRdb stores just in-frame clones and leaves some out. The sample contains 620,000 or so clones, around a sixth of which appear only once. V lost 4 bases and J lost 12, with 15 bases in between. Germline-derived CDR1 and CDR2 are MDHEN and SYDVKM. The CDR3 consists of 12 residues. This TCR was sampled from a man aged 18-30 years in good health. The genes are TRBV28 and TRBJ1-2; D perhaps matches TRBD1 (5 bases). The source material was naive CD4+ T cells from blood. The CDR3 spells CASSYSDRPHTF. The CDR3 DNA follows: TGTGCCAGCAGTTACTCCGACAGACCCCACACCTTC.